The clone carrying this T cell receptor (beta chain) was seen a few times. Its antigen remains unknown. Time point noted: patch test 2, 6 weeks after DPC sensitization. Treatment indicated: therapeutic diphenylcyclopropenone sensitization with weekly scalp DPC. Deletions cut 5 bases from V and 4 bases from J, with 14 bases between. The CDR3 has 14 amino acids. This specimen comes from a study of human T cells and chemical hapten exposure. Study overall: Patients additionally received therapeutic doses of diphenylcyclopropenone on the scalp once a week, and this continued throughout the approximately 26-week study. Findings and caveats of the study: Patch test score was positively correlated with the counts of TCRs that had expanded at PT1.

TCRdb re-derived calls from the RACE reads in MiXCR, one entry per CDR3 protein. Of around 50,000 distinct CDR3 sequences listed, about 10% were seen once; the top ten hold around 1.6%. The receptor was derived from a woman aged 45 to 65 with alopecia areata. Some clones in this sample may be carry-over from other donors' samples. The genes are TRBV12-3 or TRBV12-4 and TRBJ1-1, with D perhaps matching TRBD1 (5 bases). Material: whole blood, obtained in connection with sensitization to the hapten diphenylcyclopropenone (DPC). CDR3 sequence reads: CASSPRRGSTEAFF. CDR3 DNA sequence: TGTGCCAGCAGTCCCCGGCGGGGGTCCACTGAAGCTTTCTTT.